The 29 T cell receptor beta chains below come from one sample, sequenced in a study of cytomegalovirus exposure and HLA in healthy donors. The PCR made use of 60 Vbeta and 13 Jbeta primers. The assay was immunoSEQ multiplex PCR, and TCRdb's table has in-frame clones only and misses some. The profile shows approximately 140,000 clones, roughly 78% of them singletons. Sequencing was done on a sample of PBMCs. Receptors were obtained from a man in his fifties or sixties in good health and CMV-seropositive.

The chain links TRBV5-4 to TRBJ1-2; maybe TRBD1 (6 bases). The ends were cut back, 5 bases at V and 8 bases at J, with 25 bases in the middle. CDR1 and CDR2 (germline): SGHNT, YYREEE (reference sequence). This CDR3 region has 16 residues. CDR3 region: CASRPGTPTFERGYTF. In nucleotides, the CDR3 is TGTGCCAGCAGGCCCGGGACACCCACTTTCGAGAGGGGCTACACCTTC.

This CDR3 is CASSLGRDWNTEAFF. The CDR3 coding sequence is TGTGCCAGCAGCTTAGGCCGGGATTGGAACACTGAAGCTTTCTTT. The V call is TRBV7-6, the J call TRBJ1-1; no definite D call. Germline CDR1 SGHVS, CDR2 FNYEAQ. The CDR3 is 15 residues long. The V end was cut by 1 base, the J end by 1 base, with 10 bases between. Together with reference TRBV7-6 and TRBJ1-1, the CDR3 gives the full variable domain: GAGVSQSPRYKVTKRGQDVALRCDPISGHVSLYWYRQALGQGPEFLTYFNYEAQQDKSGLPNDRFSAERPEGSISTLTIQRTEQRDSAMYRCASSLGRDWNTEAFFGQGTRLTVV.

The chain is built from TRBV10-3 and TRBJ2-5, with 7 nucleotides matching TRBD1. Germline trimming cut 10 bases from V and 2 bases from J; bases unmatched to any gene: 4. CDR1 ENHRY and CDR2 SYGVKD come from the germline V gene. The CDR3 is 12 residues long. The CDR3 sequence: CATRQGQETQYF. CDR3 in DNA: TGTGCCACGAGACAGGGTCAAGAGACCCAGTACTTC.

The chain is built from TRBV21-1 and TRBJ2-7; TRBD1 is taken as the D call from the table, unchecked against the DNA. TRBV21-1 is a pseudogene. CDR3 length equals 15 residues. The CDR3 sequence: CASSMYTGIQYEQYF. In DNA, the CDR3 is TGTGCCAGCAGCATGTACACAGGGATTCAATACGAGCAGTACTTC.

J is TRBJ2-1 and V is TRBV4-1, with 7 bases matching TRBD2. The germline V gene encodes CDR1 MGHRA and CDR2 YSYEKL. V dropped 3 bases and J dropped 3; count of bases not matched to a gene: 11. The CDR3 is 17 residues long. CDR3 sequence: CASSHRLLARDYNEQFF. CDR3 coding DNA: TGCGCCAGCAGCCACCGATTACTAGCGCGAGACTACAATGAGCAGTTCTTC.

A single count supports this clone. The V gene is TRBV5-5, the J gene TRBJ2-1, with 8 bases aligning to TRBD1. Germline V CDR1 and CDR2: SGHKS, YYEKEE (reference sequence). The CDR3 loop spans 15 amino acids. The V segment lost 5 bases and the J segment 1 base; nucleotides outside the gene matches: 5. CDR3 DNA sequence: TGTGCCAGCAGTCCCGGACAGGGATCCTACAATGAGCAGTTCTTC. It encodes CASSPGQGSYNEQFF.

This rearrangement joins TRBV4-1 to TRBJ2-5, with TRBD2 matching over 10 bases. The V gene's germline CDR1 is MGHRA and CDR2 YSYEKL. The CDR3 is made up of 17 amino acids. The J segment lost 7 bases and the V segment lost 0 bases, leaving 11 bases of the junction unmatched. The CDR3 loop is CASSQELRASGSRTQYF. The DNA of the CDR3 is TGCGCCAGCAGCCAAGAACTGCGAGCTAGCGGGAGTCGGACCCAGTACTTC.

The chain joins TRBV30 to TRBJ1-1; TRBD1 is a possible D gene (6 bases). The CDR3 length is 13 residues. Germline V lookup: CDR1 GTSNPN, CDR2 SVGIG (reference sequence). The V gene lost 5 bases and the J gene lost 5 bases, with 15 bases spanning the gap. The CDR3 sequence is CAWGTGGNTEAFF. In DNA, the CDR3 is TGTGCCTGGGGTACGGGGGGCAATACTGAAGCTTTCTTT.

The CDR3 protein is CASSLSDRGWEPQHF. The DNA for the CDR3 is TGTGCCAGCAGCTTATCCGACAGGGGGTGGGAGCCCCAGCATTTT. This sequence joins TRBV7-8 and TRBJ1-5; TRBD1 matches at 9 bases. This CDR3 has 15 residues. Germline V CDR1 and CDR2: SGHVS, FQNEAQ. V was clipped by 2 bases and J by 8 bases; unmatched bases: 7.

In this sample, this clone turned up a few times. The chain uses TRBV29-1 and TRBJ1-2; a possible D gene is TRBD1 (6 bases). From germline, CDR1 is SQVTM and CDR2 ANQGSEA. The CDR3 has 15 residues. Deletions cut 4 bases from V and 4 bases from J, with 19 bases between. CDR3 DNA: TGCAGCGTTGGAGGGGGTACCGGGGCGGCCTATGGCTACACCTTC. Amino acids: CSVGGGTGAAYGYTF. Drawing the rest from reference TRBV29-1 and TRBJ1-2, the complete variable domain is SAVISQKPSRDICQRGTSLTIQCQVDSQVTMMFWYRQQPGQSLTLIATANQGSEATYESGFVIDKFPISRPNLTFSTLTVSNMSPEDSSIYLCSVGGGTGAAYGYTFGSGTRLTVV.

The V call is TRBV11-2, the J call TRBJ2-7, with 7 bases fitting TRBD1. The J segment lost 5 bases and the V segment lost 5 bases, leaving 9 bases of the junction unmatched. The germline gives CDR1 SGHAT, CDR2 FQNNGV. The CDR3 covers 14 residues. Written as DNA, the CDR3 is TGTGCCAGCAGCCCGATACAGGGGTTCGACGAGCAGTACTTC. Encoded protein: CASSPIQGFDEQYF.

The CDR3 is CASSLVGGYGYTF. The CDR3 DNA reads as TGTGCCAGCAGCTTAGTGGGGGGGTATGGCTACACCTTC. J is TRBJ1-2 and V is TRBV7-2, with D perhaps matching TRBD1 (5 bases). Germline V lookup: CDR1 SGHTA, CDR2 FQGNSA. This CDR3 spans 13 amino acids. Trimming shortened V by 1 base and J by 5 bases, and 8 bases separated the two germline ends.

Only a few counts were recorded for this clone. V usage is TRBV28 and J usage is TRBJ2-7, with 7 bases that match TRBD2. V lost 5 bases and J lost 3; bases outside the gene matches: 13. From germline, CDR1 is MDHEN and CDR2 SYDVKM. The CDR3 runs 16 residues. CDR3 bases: TGTGCCAGCAGTCGCCGCCGGAGCGGGACGAGCTACGAGCAGTACTTC. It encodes CASSRRRSGTSYEQYF. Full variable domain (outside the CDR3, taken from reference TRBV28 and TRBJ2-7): DVKVTQSSRYLVKRTGEKVFLECVQDMDHENMFWYRQDPGLGLRLIYFSYDVKMKEKGDIPEGYSVSREKKERFSLILESASTNQTSMYLCASSRRRSGTSYEQYFGPGTRLTVT.

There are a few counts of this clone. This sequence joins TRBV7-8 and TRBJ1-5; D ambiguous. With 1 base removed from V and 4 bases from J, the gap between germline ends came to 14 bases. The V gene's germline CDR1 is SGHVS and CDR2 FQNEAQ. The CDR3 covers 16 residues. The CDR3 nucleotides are TGTGCCAGCAGCTTAGGGTCCTCCGGGGTGAATCAGCCCCAGCATTTT. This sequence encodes CASSLGSSGVNQPQHF.

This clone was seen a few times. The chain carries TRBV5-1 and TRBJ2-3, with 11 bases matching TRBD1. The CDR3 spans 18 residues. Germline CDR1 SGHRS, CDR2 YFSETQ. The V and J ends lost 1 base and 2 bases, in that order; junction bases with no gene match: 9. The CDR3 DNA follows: TGCGCCAGCAGCTTGCCCTCCGGGACAGGGGGGGACACAGATACGCAGTATTTT. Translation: CASSLPSGTGGDTDTQYF. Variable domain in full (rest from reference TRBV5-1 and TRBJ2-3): KAGVTQTPRYLIKTRGQQVTLSCSPISGHRSVSWYQQTPGQGLQFLFEYFSETQRNKGNFPGRFSGRQFSNSRSEMNVSTLELGDSALYLCASSLPSGTGGDTDTQYFGPGTRLTVL.

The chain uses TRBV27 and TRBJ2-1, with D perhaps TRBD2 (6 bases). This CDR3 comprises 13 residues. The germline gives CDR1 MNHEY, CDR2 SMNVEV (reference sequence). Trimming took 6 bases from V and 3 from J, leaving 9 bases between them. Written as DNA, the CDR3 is TGTGCCAGCAGCTGGGACTTCTACAATGAGCAGTTCTTC. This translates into CASSWDFYNEQFF.

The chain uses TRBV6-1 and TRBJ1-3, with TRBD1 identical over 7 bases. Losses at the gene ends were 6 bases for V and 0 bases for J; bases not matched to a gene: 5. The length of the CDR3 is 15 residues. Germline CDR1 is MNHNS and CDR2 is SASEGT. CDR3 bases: TGTGCCAGCAGGCGGACAGGACCCTCTGGAAACACCATATATTTT. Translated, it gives CASRRTGPSGNTIYF.

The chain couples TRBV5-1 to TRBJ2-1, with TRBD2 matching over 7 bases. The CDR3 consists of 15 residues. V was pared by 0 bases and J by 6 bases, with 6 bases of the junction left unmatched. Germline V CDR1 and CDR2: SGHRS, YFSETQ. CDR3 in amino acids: CASSLVTSARNEQFF. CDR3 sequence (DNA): TGCGCCAGCAGCTTGGTAACTAGCGCACGCAATGAGCAGTTCTTC.

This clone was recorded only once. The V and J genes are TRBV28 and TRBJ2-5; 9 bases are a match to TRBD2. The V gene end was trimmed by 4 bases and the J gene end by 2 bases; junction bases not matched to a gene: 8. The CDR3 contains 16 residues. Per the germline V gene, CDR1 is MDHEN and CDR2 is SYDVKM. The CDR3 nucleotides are TGTGCCAGCAGTTGGGGTCTAGCGGGGCCACAAGAGACCCAGTACTTC. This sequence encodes CASSWGLAGPQETQYF.

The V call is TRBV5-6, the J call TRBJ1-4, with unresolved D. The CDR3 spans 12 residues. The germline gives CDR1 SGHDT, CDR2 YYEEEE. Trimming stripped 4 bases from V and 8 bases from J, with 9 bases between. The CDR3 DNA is TGTGCCAGCAGCAAGTACAGCGAAAAACTGTTTTTT. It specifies CASSKYSEKLFF.

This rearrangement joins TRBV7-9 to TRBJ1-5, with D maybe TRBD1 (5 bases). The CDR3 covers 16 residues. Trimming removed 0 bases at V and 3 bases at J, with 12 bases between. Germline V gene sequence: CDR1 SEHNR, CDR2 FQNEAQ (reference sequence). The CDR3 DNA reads TGTGCCAGCAGCTTAGCGGCAGGGTCATCCAATCAGCCCCAGCATTTT. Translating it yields CASSLAAGSSNQPQHF.

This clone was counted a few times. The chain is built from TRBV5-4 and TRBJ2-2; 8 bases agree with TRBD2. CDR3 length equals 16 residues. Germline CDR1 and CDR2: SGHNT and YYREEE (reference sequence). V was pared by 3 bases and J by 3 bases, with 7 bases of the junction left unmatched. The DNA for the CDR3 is TGTGCCAGCAGCTCATTCAGTAGCGGGGACACCGGGGAGCTGTTTTTT. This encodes CASSSFSSGDTGELFF.

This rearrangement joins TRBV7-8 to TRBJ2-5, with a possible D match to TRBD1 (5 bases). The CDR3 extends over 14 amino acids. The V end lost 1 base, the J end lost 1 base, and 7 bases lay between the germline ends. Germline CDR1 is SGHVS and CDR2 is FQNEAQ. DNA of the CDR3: TGTGCCAGCAGCTTAGGGACACTCCAAGAGACCCAGTACTTC. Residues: CASSLGTLQETQYF.

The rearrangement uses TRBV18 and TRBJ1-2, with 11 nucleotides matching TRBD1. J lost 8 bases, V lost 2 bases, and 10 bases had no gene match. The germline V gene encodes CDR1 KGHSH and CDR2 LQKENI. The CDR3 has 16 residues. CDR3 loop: CASSPAGGTGGQGYTF. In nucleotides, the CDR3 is TGTGCCAGCTCACCAGCAGGAGGGACAGGGGGACAAGGCTACACCTTC.

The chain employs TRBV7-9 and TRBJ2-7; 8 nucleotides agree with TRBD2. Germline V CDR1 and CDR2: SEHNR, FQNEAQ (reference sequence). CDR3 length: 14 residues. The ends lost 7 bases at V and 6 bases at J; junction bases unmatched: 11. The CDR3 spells CASNSAGGKGEQYF. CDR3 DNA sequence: TGTGCCAGCAACTCTGCGGGAGGTAAAGGCGAGCAGTACTTC.

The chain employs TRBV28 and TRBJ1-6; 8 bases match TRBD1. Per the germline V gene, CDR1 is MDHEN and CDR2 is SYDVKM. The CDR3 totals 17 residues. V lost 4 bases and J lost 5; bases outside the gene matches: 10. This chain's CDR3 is CASSSPSGQGDNSPLHF. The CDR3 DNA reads TGTGCCAGCAGTTCACCCTCAGGACAGGGTGATAATTCACCCCTCCACTTT. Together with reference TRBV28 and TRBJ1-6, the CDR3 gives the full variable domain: DVKVTQSSRYLVKRTGEKVFLECVQDMDHENMFWYRQDPGLGLRLIYFSYDVKMKEKGDIPEGYSVSREKKERFSLILESASTNQTSMYLCASSSPSGQGDNSPLHFGNGTRLTVT.

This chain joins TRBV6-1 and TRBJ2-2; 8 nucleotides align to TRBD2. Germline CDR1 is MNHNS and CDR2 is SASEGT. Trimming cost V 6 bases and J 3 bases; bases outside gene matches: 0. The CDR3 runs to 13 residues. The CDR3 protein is CASRTSDTGELFF. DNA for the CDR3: TGTGCCAGCAGGACTAGCGACACCGGGGAGCTGTTTTTT.

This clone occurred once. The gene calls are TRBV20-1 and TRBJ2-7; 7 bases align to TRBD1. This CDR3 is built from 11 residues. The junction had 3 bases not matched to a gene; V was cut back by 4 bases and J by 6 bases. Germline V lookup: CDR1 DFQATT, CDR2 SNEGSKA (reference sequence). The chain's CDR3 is CSAKGAREQYF. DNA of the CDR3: TGCAGTGCTAAGGGGGCTCGCGAGCAGTACTTC.

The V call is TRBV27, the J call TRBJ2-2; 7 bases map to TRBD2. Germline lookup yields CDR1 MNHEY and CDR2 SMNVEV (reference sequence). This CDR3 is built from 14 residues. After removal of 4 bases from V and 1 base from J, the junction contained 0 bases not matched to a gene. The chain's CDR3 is CASSWGGNTGELFF. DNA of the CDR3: TGTGCCAGCAGTTGGGGGGGGAACACCGGGGAGCTGTTTTTT.